The present T cell receptor beta chain was sequenced within a study of multiple sclerosis patients with progressive multifocal leukoencephalopathy (dated by TCRdb to about 2019). With regard to the full study: The study examined peripheral T and B cells of MS patients who developed PML (4 under natalizumab, 1 after alemtuzumab) and treated patients who did not. From before therapy, through 6 and 12 months, up to PML onset, two natalizumab-treated patients who later developed PML were tracked longitudinally. The study aimed to detect JC virus-specific or public T-cell expansions arising at the time of PML onset.

The label giving this sample's time point can be read as: time of PML onset. Read against the paper, the sample's treatment or condition label means: on natalizumab therapy at sampling. PML was diagnosed from clinical and MRI findings and confirmed by detection of JC virus DNA in cerebrospinal fluid. In the natalizumab-treated patients, PML was found to develop after between about 16 and 60 months of natalizumab therapy. All listed patients had previously received interferon beta, and all PML patients were female. At the time of PML onset, T3 blood samples were collected. Isolation of peripheral blood mononuclear cells was performed by Ficoll-Hypaque density gradient centrifugation. The CDR3 runs 13 residues from the cysteine to the phenylalanine. Only the CDR3 DNA stays, 39 bases, in frame from base 1. CDR1 and CDR2 (SQVTM, ANQGSEA) derive from the germline V gene. Cut back by 2 bases and 8 bases, the V and J ends lie 13 bases apart.

What the study reported, not specific to this receptor: Only PML patients had TRB clones above 0.5% frequency, but the clones expanded at PML onset were already present before and during natalizumab therapy. With only a small, descriptive cohort, it remained unclear whether the findings reflect JC virus infection or general immunocompromise. At the time PML developed, no common TRBV or TRBJ gene usage or preferential TRBV-TRBJ pairings were detected. Lower normalized Shannon entropy suggested less diverse TRB repertoires in most PML patients, whereas the natalizumab-treated controls showed values near 1. The analysis covered only peripheral blood, although cerebrospinal fluid or brain lymphocytes might be more informative for natalizumab-associated PML.

Amplification of TRB CDR3 regions from genomic DNA was performed at survey-level depth using the immunoSEQ two-step multiplex PCR. Synthetic inline TR CDR3 controls covering all V-J pairings were spiked into each PCR so that template counts could be estimated and amplification bias removed. Reads went through processing to reduce amplification and sequencing bias, and quantification was done against synthetic TR CDR3 analogs. As for the original processing: Raw data were processed in ImmunoSEQ Analyzer, with out-of-frame sequences and CDR3s containing stop codons removed, and gene names were assigned according to IMGT nomenclature. Normalized Shannon entropy, defined as 1 minus Pielou's evenness, was used to summarize repertoire diversity. Two TRB sequences were counted as identical only if the two sequences had the same V gene, J gene and CDR3. Public PML clonotypes were CDR3s found in two or more PML-onset samples but not found earlier, in controls, or in public databases. Position-by-position CDR3 amino acid composition was analyzed in Skylign with the observed count method. TCRdb re-hosts the immuneACCESS table, in-frame sequences only. Its copies lack some clones; in the studies checked, an unresolved V gene accounts for under half of them, and the cause for the rest is not known. Clone size and the V and J calls come from that table; the DNA yielded D and trimming. The sample has 25,000 to 35,000 clones on record, roughly 87% of them singletons. The ten largest account for 3% to 3.5% of the sample.

For this clone: It has no known antigen specificity. No base quality information exists; no much larger clone differs at one position.

This sequence was found in a human donor with progressive multifocal leukoencephalopathy. The rearranged segments are TRBV29-1 and TRBJ2-1, with the D segment identity uncertain. The sequencing here drew on PBMCs, taken from a patient treated with natalizumab. The nucleotide sequence reads TGCAGCGTTGAAAGGTCCACGCTGGATGAGCAGTTCTTC. This codes for CSVERSTLDEQFF.